The rows below give T cell receptor beta chains drawn from one sample of a study of T cell repertoires in cytomegalovirus infection. TCRdb re-called the reads with MiXCR, one entry per CDR3 protein. The repertoire has more than 150,000 distinct CDR3 sequences, roughly 27% of them found once; the top ten carry 30% to 40%. The sequenced sample was PBMCs. These receptor sequences come from a human donor in good health (CMV status not recorded). Some clones in this sample may be carry-over from other donors' samples. The CDR3 runs from the conserved cysteine through the conserved F or W. A D gene is named only where the DNA matches it firmly. Where a row states a size, it is once, few, many or the class of an expanded clone; other rows omit it.

CASSLVGTSHEQFF | TGCGCCAGCAGCTTGGTCGGGACATCCCATGAGCAGTTCTTC | TRBJ2-1 | - | TRBV5-1 | many
CASSLRARNSPLHF | TGTGCCAGCAGTTTACGGGCTCGAAATTCACCCCTCCACTTT | TRBJ1-6 | - | TRBV12-3/TRBV12-4 | few
CATNSGGLAFF | TGTGCCACCAACTCCGGGGGATTGGCTTTCTTT | TRBJ1-1 | - | TRBV6-5 | -
CASSGGMAGELFF | TGTGCCAGCAGTGGAGGGATGGCCGGGGAGCTGTTTTTT | TRBJ2-2 | - | TRBV2 | -
CASSSLRFRGSSYNEQFF | TGTGCCAGCAGCTCCCTTAGGTTCCGGGGAAGCTCCTACAATGAGCAGTTCTTC | TRBJ2-1 | - | TRBV11-2 | many
CASSLAASPHEQYF | TGTGCCAGCAGCTTAGCAGCCAGTCCCCACGAGCAGTACTTC | TRBJ2-7 | - | TRBV7-2 | few
CASSGGGAAPGDTEAFF | TGTGCCAGCAGCGGAGGAGGGGCCGCCCCGGGGGACACTGAAGCTTTCTTT | TRBJ1-1 | - | TRBV7-8 | -
CSARDRRTYEQYF | TGCAGTGCTAGAGACCGACGAACTTACGAGCAGTACTTC | TRBJ2-7 | - | TRBV20-1 | -
CASSLGGGRQETQYF | TGTGCCAGCAGCTTGGGCGGGGGGAGACAAGAGACCCAGTACTTC | TRBJ2-5 | TRBD2 | TRBV7-2 | many
CAIARGAGDYNEQFF | TGTGCCATAGCCCGGGGGGCGGGGGACTACAATGAGCAGTTCTTC | TRBJ2-1 | - | TRBV7-2 | many
CASSFRKGTDTQYF | TGTGCCAGCAGTTTTCGAAAGGGCACAGATACGCAGTATTTT | TRBJ2-3 | - | TRBV12-3/TRBV12-4 | few
CASSPQGTEAFF | TGTGCCAGCAGTCCACAGGGGACTGAAGCTTTCTTT | TRBJ1-1 | TRBD1 | TRBV27 | many
CASNRGGNTGELFF | TGTGCCAGCAACAGGGGGGGGAACACCGGGGAGCTGTTTTTT | TRBJ2-2 | - | TRBV7-8 | many
CASSYTLTDSYEQYF | TGTGCCAGCAGTTACACCCTGACAGATTCCTACGAGCAGTACTTC | TRBJ2-7 | - | TRBV6-5 | many
CASSLGVRAEAFF | TGTGCCAGCAGCTTAGGAGTTAGGGCTGAAGCTTTCTTT | TRBJ1-1 | - | TRBV7-2 | -
CASSTQGRGYEQYF | TGTGCCAGCAGCACTCAGGGGAGGGGGTACGAGCAGTACTTC | TRBJ2-7 | - | TRBV12-3/TRBV12-4 | few
CASSLRSGNTEAFF | TGTGCCAGCAGCTTACGCTCGGGTAACACTGAAGCTTTCTTT | TRBJ1-1 | - | TRBV13 | -
CASSPDYYEQYF | TGTGCCAGCAGCCCCGACTACTACGAGCAGTACTTC | TRBJ2-7 | - | TRBV7-6 | many
CSARGTSNEQFF | TGCAGTGCTAGAGGGACTAGCAATGAGCAGTTCTTC | TRBJ2-1 | TRBD2 | TRBV20-1 | few
CASSFGDRGAPLHF | TGTGCCAGCAGTTTTGGGGACAGGGGCGCACCCCTCCACTTT | TRBJ1-6 | TRBD1 | TRBV27 | -
CSAIPRDSYGYTF | TGCAGTGCCATTCCTCGGGACAGCTATGGCTACACCTTC | TRBJ1-2 | TRBD1 | TRBV20-1 | -
CASEDRGGQPQHF | TGTGCCAGCGAGGACAGGGGAGGTCAGCCCCAGCATTTT | TRBJ1-5 | TRBD1 | TRBV2 | many
CSVATGGANEKLFF | TGCAGCGTTGCTACAGGGGGCGCGAATGAAAAACTGTTTTTT | TRBJ1-4 | TRBD1 | TRBV29-1 | many
CASSLALSPKQETQYF | TGTGCCAGCAGCTTAGCGCTGTCTCCTAAACAAGAGACCCAGTACTTC | TRBJ2-5 | - | TRBV7-9 | few
CASSPYGGDTQYF | TGTGCCAGCAGTCCCTACGGGGGGGATACGCAGTATTTT | TRBJ2-3 | TRBD2 | TRBV13 | -
CASSLDGEHTGELFF | TGCGCCAGCAGCTTGGACGGGGAGCACACCGGGGAGCTGTTTTTT | TRBJ2-2 | - | TRBV5-1 | -
CASIAGTADWGPYGYTF | TGTGCCAGCATCGCCGGGACGGCTGACTGGGGGCCCTATGGCTACACCTTC | TRBJ1-2 | - | TRBV2 | few
CSATLQGKGTDTQYF | TGCAGTGCAACCCTACAGGGTAAAGGCACAGATACGCAGTATTTT | TRBJ2-3 | - | TRBV20-1 | few
CASSPPGQINEKLFF | TGTGCCAGCAGCCCGCCGGGACAAATTAATGAAAAACTGTTTTTT | TRBJ1-4 | - | TRBV7-3 | -
CASRVAGTSLTYEQYF | TGTGCCAGCAGAGTCGCCGGGACTAGCCTTACCTACGAGCAGTACTTC | TRBJ2-7 | TRBD2 | TRBV6-1 | -
CASSFMTRTGTGDTQYF | TGTGCCAGCAGTTTCATGACAAGGACAGGGACGGGAGATACGCAGTATTTT | TRBJ2-3 | TRBD1 | TRBV12-3/TRBV12-4 | once
CAISGGQEGYTF | TGTGCCATCAGTGGAGGGCAGGAAGGCTACACCTTC | TRBJ1-2 | - | TRBV10-3 | few
CASSLGASGGSISYEQYF | TGTGCCAGCAGCTTGGGGGCTAGCGGGGGATCCATCTCCTACGAGCAGTACTTC | TRBJ2-7 | TRBD2 | TRBV5-6 | few
CASSPLSSGANVLTF | TGTGCCAGCAGCCCCCTAAGCTCTGGGGCCAACGTCCTGACTTTC | TRBJ2-6 | - | TRBV6-2/TRBV6-3 | -
CSAGPAGGWETQYF | TGCAGTGCGGGCCCGGCGGGGGGCTGGGAGACCCAGTACTTC | TRBJ2-5 | TRBD2 | TRBV20-1 | few
CASSPMGTHTGELFF | TGTGCCAGCTCACCAATGGGGACACACACCGGGGAGCTGTTTTTT | TRBJ2-2 | - | TRBV18 | -
CASSRGHGSGKLFF | TGTGCCAGCAGTAGGGGACATGGAAGTGGAAAACTGTTTTTT | TRBJ1-4 | - | TRBV12-3/TRBV12-4 | -
CASSMGPNTEAFF | TGCGCCAGCAGCATGGGCCCGAACACTGAAGCTTTCTTT | TRBJ1-1 | - | TRBV5-1 | few
CAIREGQEDGDTQYF | TGTGCCATCAGAGAGGGACAGGAGGACGGGGATACGCAGTATTTT | TRBJ2-3 | TRBD1 | TRBV10-3 | many
CASSQDRGADNSPLHF | TGCGCCAGCAGCCAAGATAGGGGTGCTGATAATTCACCCCTCCACTTT | TRBJ1-6 | - | TRBV4-3 | -
CASSLVGGGSVYNEQFF | TGTGCCAGCAGCTTAGTTGGTGGAGGAAGTGTCTACAATGAGCAGTTCTTC | TRBJ2-1 | - | TRBV7-2 | many
CASSSGGGTEAFF | TGTGCCAGTTCCTCAGGCGGAGGAACTGAAGCTTTCTTT | TRBJ1-1 | - | TRBV19 | many
CASSLSSQGTQYF | TGTGCCAGCAGCTTGTCTTCTCAAGGGACCCAGTACTTC | TRBJ2-5 | - | TRBV7-6 | many
CASSEPQGGNTEAFF | TGTGCCAGCAGTGAGCCCCAGGGGGGGAACACTGAAGCTTTCTTT | TRBJ1-1 | TRBD1 | TRBV6-2/TRBV6-3 | few
CASSYVGDTEAFF | TGTGCCAGCAGTTACGTGGGGGACACTGAAGCTTTCTTT | TRBJ1-1 | - | TRBV6-5 | many